The 8 T cell receptor beta chains below were found in one sample sequenced in a study of cytomegalovirus exposure and HLA in healthy donors. This PCR relied on a set of 60 Vbeta primers and 13 Jbeta primers. Here immunoSEQ multiplex PCR was the method, and the copy in TCRdb shows in-frame clones only, minus some. Recorded for this sample: around 140,000 clones. Sequences were obtained from PBMCs. The receptors stem from a woman aged 40 to 55 in good health and CMV-seronegative.

The CDR3 protein is CASSLVGEVSNGYTF. CDR3 DNA: TGTGCCAGCAGCTTGGTAGGAGAAGTCTCTAACGGCTACACCTTC. The chain has TRBV5-6 and TRBJ1-2; D is uncertain. The germline V gene has CDR1 SGHDT and CDR2 YYEEEE. V lost 0 bases, J lost 8 bases, and 17 bases lay in between. The CDR3 extends over 15 amino acids.

The CDR3 DNA follows: TGTGCCAGCAGTTTAGCGCGAACCCAGTACTTC. It is translated as CASSLARTQYF. The chain recombines TRBV28 with TRBJ2-5; D is ambiguous. The CDR3 totals 11 residues. Looked up from germline, CDR1 is MDHEN and CDR2 is SYDVKM. V gave up 2 bases and J gave up 8 bases, with 6 bases separating them.

The J gene is TRBJ2-5, the V gene TRBV7-2; 8 positions match TRBD1. J gave up 4 bases and V 1 base, and 8 bases lay outside the gene matches. Germline V CDR1 and CDR2: SGHTA, FQGNSA. The CDR3 has 16 residues. The CDR3 here is CASSLGPRGLGETQYF. The DNA of the CDR3 is TGTGCCAGCAGCTTAGGTCCCAGGGGGCTAGGAGAGACCCAGTACTTC.

About this clone: The junction differs from germline at one of its ends, possibly a read error. The V and J genes are TRBV6-4 and TRBJ1-5; weak D call: TRBD1 (6 bases). CDR1 is MRHNA, CDR2 SNTAGT, per germline. The length of the CDR3 is 13 residues. The CDR3 sequence: CTSSYRANQPQHF. The CDR3 nucleotides are TGTACCAGCAGTTACAGGGCAAATCAGCCCCAGCATTTT.

This chain uses TRBV27 with TRBJ1-5; D unclear. CDR3 length: 16 residues. Germline CDR1 reads MNHEY; CDR2 reads SMNVEV (reference sequence). V lost 6 bases, J lost 3 bases, and 18 bases lay in between. This CDR3 is CASSPTSPGYNQPQHF. DNA for the CDR3: TGTGCCAGCAGCCCCACGTCCCCGGGATACAATCAGCCCCAGCATTTT.

This sequence joins TRBV27 and TRBJ1-4; D possibly corresponds to TRBD1 (5 bases). The V end was cut by 5 bases, the J end by 8 bases, with 18 bases between. The CDR3 has 15 residues. Germline V gene data show CDR1 as MNHEY and CDR2 as SMNVEV (reference sequence). Here the CDR3 reads CASSQTDTLEEKLFF. CDR3 DNA sequence: TGTGCCAGCAGTCAAACGGACACCCTGGAGGAAAAACTGTTTTTT.

V and J are TRBV15 and TRBJ1-5; 9 nucleotides align to TRBD1. Germline loops: CDR1 LNHNV, CDR2 YYDKDF (reference sequence). This CDR3 spans 16 amino acids. Trimming took 1 base from V and 6 from J; bases not matched to a gene: 7. CDR3 sequence: CATSRGGTGLSQPQHF. The CDR3 region has the DNA TGTGCCACCAGCAGAGGGGGGACAGGGTTAAGTCAGCCCCAGCATTTT.

The rearrangement joins TRBV27 to TRBJ2-1, with 9 nucleotides matching TRBD1. The V gene end was trimmed by 6 bases and the J gene end by 6 bases; junction bases not matched to a gene: 9. The CDR3 has 15 amino acids. Germline lookup yields CDR1 MNHEY and CDR2 SMNVEV (reference sequence). CDR3 in amino acids: CASSSPGQGSNEQFF. CDR3 nucleotides: TGTGCCAGCAGCTCCCCGGGACAGGGTAGCAATGAGCAGTTCTTC.